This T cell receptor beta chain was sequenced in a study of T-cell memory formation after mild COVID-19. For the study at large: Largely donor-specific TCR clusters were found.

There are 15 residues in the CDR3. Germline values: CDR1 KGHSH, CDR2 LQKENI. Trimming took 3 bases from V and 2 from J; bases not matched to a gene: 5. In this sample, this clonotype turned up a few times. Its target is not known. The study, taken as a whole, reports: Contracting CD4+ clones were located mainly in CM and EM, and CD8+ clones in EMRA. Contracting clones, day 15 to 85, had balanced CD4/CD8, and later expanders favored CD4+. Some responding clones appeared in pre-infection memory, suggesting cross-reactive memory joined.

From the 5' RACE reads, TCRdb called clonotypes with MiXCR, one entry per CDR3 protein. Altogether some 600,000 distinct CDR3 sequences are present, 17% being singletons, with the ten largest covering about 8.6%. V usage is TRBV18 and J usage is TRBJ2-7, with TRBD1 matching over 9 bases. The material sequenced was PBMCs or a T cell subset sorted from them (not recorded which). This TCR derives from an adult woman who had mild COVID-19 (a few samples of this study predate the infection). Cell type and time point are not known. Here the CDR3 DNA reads TGTGCCAGCTCACCTACAGGGGGCCGCACCTACGAGCAGTACTTC. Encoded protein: CASSPTGGRTYEQYF.